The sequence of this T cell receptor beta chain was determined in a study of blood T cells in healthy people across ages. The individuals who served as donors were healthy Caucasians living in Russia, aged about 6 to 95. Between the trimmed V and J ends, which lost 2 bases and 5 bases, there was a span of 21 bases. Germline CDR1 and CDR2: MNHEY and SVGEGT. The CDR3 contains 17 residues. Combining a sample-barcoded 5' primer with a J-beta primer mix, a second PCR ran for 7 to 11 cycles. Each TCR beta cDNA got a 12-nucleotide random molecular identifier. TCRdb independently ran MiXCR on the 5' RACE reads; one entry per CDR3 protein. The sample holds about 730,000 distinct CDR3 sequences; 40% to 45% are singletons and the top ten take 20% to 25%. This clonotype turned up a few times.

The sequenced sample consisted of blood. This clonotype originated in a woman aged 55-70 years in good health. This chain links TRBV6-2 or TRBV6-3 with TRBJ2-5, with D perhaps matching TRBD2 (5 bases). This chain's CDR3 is CASSYPLSRGKDETQYF. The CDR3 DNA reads TGTGCCAGCAGTTACCCCCTATCTCGGGGAAAAGACGAGACCCAGTACTTC.